These 26 T cell receptor beta chains originate from one sample sequenced in a study of read filtering for tumor transcriptome and immune sequencing. This library used roughly 0.4 ug RNA and molecular barcoded adaptors spanning alpha/delta and beta/gamma chains. TCRdb re-derived calls from the reads in MiXCR, one entry per CDR3 protein. The sample includes around 60,000 distinct CDR3 sequences, roughly 19% of them seen just once. What was sequenced was a population of CD138-negative cells sorted from bone marrow. The receptors stem from a donor at least 40 years old with multiple myeloma.

At least ten counts were recorded for this clonotype. The chain carries TRBV20-1 and TRBJ2-1, with 13 bases that match TRBD2. The CDR3 contains 20 residues. Germline values: CDR1 DFQATT, CDR2 SNEGSKA (reference sequence). The junction had 13 bases not matched to a gene; V was cut back by 2 bases and J by 0 bases. The CDR3 coding sequence is TGCAGTGCTAGAAATATGGGGACTAGCGGGGCTAAGAGCTCCTACAATGAGCAGTTCTTC. It encodes CSARNMGTSGAKSSYNEQFF.

A note on this clonotype: This clone may be a read error of a much larger clone one base away. The chain has TRBV20-1 and TRBJ1-6; a possible D gene is TRBD1 (5 bases). CDR1 and CDR2 from the germline V gene are DFQATT and SNEGSKA (reference sequence). This CDR3 has 14 amino acids. The ends were cut back, 5 bases at V and 4 bases at J, with 12 bases in the middle. DNA of the CDR3: TGCAGTGCTGGGGGACGCCTTTATAATTCACCCCTCCACTTT. The encoded protein is CSAGGRLYNSPLHF.

This clonotype has a count of ten or more. The genes are TRBV11-3 and TRBJ2-2, with no clear D. Trimming left V 5 bases short and J 4 bases short, with 8 bases between. Germline V gene data show CDR1 as SGHNT and CDR2 as YENEEA. The CDR3 loop spans 13 amino acids. The CDR3 sequence is CASSPGPTGELFF. CDR3 coding DNA: TGTGCCAGCAGCCCAGGACCCACCGGGGAGCTGTTTTTT.

The sample holds many counts of this clonotype. The rearrangement uses TRBV11-1 and TRBJ2-7, with D unresolved. The CDR3 has 12 amino acids. CDR1 SGHAT and CDR2 FQDESV come from the germline V gene (reference sequence). With 4 bases removed from V and 4 bases from J, the gap between germline ends came to 8 bases. This CDR3 reads CASSSGAYEQYF. The CDR3, as DNA: TGTGCCAGCAGCTCCGGAGCATACGAGCAGTACTTC.

This clonotype occurred many times. The chain carries TRBV11-2 and TRBJ2-5; D is unclear. The V and J ends lost 1 base and 1 base respectively, with 7 bases between them. The CDR3 is 14 amino acids. Germline-derived CDR1 and CDR2 are SGHAT and FQNNGV. For the CDR3, the DNA is TGTGCCAGCAGCTTAGGGCGGTTCCAAGAGACCCAGTACTTC. Protein product: CASSLGRFQETQYF.

On this clonotype itself: This may be a read error: a much more frequent sequence differs by one nucleotide. The V call is TRBV7-9, the J call TRBJ1-1; D is unresolved. This CDR3 contains 12 residues. Per germline, CDR1 SEHNR and CDR2 FQNEAQ (reference sequence). CDR3: CAGSFSDTEAFF. The CDR3, as DNA: TGTGCCGGCAGCTTTTCGGACACTGAAGCTTTCTTT. The complete variable domain, with remaining parts taken from reference TRBV7-9 and TRBJ1-1, reads DTGVSQNPRHKITKRGQNVTFRCDPISEHNRLYWYRQTLGQGPEFLTYFQNEAQLEKSRLLSDRFSAERPKGSFSTLEIQRTEQGDSAMYLCAGSFSDTEAFFGQGTRLTVV.

This clonotype was picked up many times. The chain recombines TRBV5-4 with TRBJ2-7; 8 positions agree with TRBD2. This CDR3 comprises 16 residues. After removal of 4 bases from V and 3 bases from J, the junction contained 12 bases not matched to a gene. Germline V gives CDR1 SGHNT, CDR2 YYREEE (reference sequence). The chain's CDR3 is CASSLPAGGGVYEQYF. DNA of the CDR3: TGTGCCAGCAGCCTACCGGCGGGAGGAGGAGTCTACGAGCAGTACTTC.

This clonotype was seen at least ten times. This chain joins TRBV3-1 and TRBJ2-7; D gene unclear. This CDR3 comprises 11 residues. Trimming took 1 base from V and 7 from J, leaving 5 bases between them. In germline, CDR1 is LGHDT, CDR2 YNNKEL (reference sequence). DNA of the CDR3: TGTGCCAGCAGCCAAGTCGGGGAGCAGTACTTC. Translated: CASSQVGEQYF.

The sample holds many counts of this clonotype. V is TRBV7-9 and J is TRBJ1-4; TRBD1 aligns across 9 bases. With V trimmed by 4 bases and J by 7 bases, 13 bases remained unmatched. The germline gives CDR1 SEHNR, CDR2 FQNEAQ (reference sequence). The CDR3 has 17 residues. The CDR3 DNA follows: TGTGCCAGCAGCTCGATCAACAGGGGGCGAGTTGGTGAAAAACTGTTTTTT. Its translation is CASSSINRGRVGEKLFF.

This clonotype was picked up many times. The chain links TRBV5-1 to TRBJ2-3; 12 bases are shared with TRBD2. The V and J ends lost 0 bases and 0 bases, in that order; junction bases with no gene match: 2. Germline loops: CDR1 SGHRS, CDR2 YFSETQ. There are 17 residues in the CDR3. This CDR3 is CASSLGLAGASTDTQYF. The CDR3 nucleotides are TGCGCCAGCAGCTTGGGACTAGCGGGGGCGAGCACAGATACGCAGTATTTT.

To note about this clonotype: The junction differs from germline at one of its ends, possibly a read error. V usage is TRBV5-1 and J usage is TRBJ2-3, with D uncertain. The germline V gene encodes CDR1 SGHRS and CDR2 YFSETQ. This CDR3 comprises 15 residues. The CDR3 nucleotides are TGCGCCAGCAGCTTGAAGCAGACTGGCACAGATATGCAGTATTTT. The encoded protein is CASSLKQTGTDMQYF.

Turning to this clonotype: One base away lies a much larger clone, so this may be a sequencing read error. The gene calls are TRBV27 and TRBJ1-1; D gene ambiguous. Per germline, CDR1 MNHEY and CDR2 SMNVEV (reference sequence). This CDR3 is built from 12 residues. The V and J ends lost 5 bases and 3 bases respectively, with 7 bases between them. CDR3 protein: CASSRGYTEAFF. As DNA, the CDR3 is TGTGCCAGCAGTAGAGGTTACACTGAAGCTTTCTTT.

The gene calls are TRBV6-1 and TRBJ1-2, with D uncertain. Germline CDR1 MNHNS, CDR2 SASEGT. Trimming took 4 bases from V and 8 from J, leaving 8 bases between them. The CDR3 extends over 11 amino acids. The CDR3 is CASSGPAGYTF. The CDR3 bases are TGTGCCAGCAGTGGTCCCGCGGGCTACACCTTC.

Ten or more counts support this clonotype. This chain links TRBV6-5 with TRBJ1-5, with D possibly TRBD1 on 5 matching bases. Per the germline V gene, CDR1 is MNHEY and CDR2 is SVGAGI. CDR3 length: 13 amino acids. Deletions cut 6 bases from V and 0 bases from J, with 6 bases between. This CDR3 is CASRQASNQPQHF. CDR3 nucleotides: TGTGCCAGCAGACAGGCTAGCAATCAGCCCCAGCATTTT.

This clonotype was detected many times. The chain couples TRBV20-1 to TRBJ1-1; possibly TRBD1 for D (6 bases). CDR1 is DFQATT and CDR2 is SNEGSKA in the germline V gene (reference sequence). Trimming cost V 3 bases and J 0 bases, with 14 bases left between them. The CDR3 runs 15 residues. The CDR3 nucleotides read TGCAGTGCTAGCCAACAGGGCCTCATGAACACTGAAGCTTTCTTT. This encodes CSASQQGLMNTEAFF.

In regard to this clonotype: This likely reflects a read error, since a far larger clone is one base away. J is TRBJ2-2 and V is TRBV4-2; a weak D match, TRBD1 (5 bases). CDR1 is LGHNA and CDR2 is YNFKEQ in the germline V gene. V was cut by 8 bases and J by 1 base, with 11 bases left in between. The CDR3 totals 14 residues. In nucleotides, the CDR3 is TGTGCCAGCGAAGCTACAGGGAACACCGGGGAGCTGTTTTTT. It yields the protein CASEATGNTGELFF.

Only a few counts were recorded for this clonotype. This chain links TRBV25-1 with TRBJ2-7; D may be TRBD1 or TRBD2 (5 bases each). V was pared by 6 bases and J by 7 bases, with 16 bases between. This CDR3 has 13 residues. CDR1 is MGHDK and CDR2 is SYGVNS in the germline V gene. The CDR3 reads CASSWDPGWEQYF. As DNA, the CDR3 is TGTGCCAGCAGCTGGGACCCTGGATGGGAGCAGTACTTC.

This clonotype was counted ten times or more. The chain has TRBV5-1 and TRBJ2-5; maybe TRBD2 (5 bases). The germline V and J ends were trimmed by 4 bases and 5 bases, with 15 bases remaining between them. Germline loops: CDR1 SGHRS, CDR2 YFSETQ. This CDR3 comprises 14 residues. CDR3 amino acids: CASSPEGGRETQYF. The CDR3 DNA is TGCGCCAGCAGCCCGGAAGGAGGTCGGGAGACCCAGTACTTC.

With regard to this clonotype: Compared with germline, one end of the junction differs, possibly owing to a read error. This chain joins TRBV7-2 and TRBJ2-1, with D unresolved. The V gene's germline CDR1 is SGHTA and CDR2 FQGNSA. The CDR3 extends over 12 amino acids. In DNA form, the CDR3 reads TGTGCCAGCTGCTTATTTTTTCGTGAGCAGTTCTTC. This gives the protein CASCLFFREQFF. Supplemented by reference TRBV7-2 and TRBJ2-1, the full variable domain reads GAGVSQSPSNKVTEKGKDVELRCDPISGHTALYWYRQSLGQGLEFLIYFQGNSAPDKSGLPSDRFSAERTGGSVSTLTIQRTQQEDSAVYLCASCLFFREQFFGPGTRLTVL.

The chain has TRBV20-1 and TRBJ1-3; D remains ambiguous. Trimming shortened V by 0 bases and J by 5 bases, and 14 bases separated the two germline ends. The CDR3 sequence is 15 residues long. Germline V lookup: CDR1 DFQATT, CDR2 SNEGSKA (reference sequence). The CDR3 DNA reads as TGCAGTGCTAGAGATTCGGCCCTAAAGAGAAACACCATATATTTT. Translation: CSARDSALKRNTIYF.

The V gene is TRBV28, the J gene TRBJ1-3, with D uncertain. This CDR3 contains 15 residues. The V gene's germline CDR1 is MDHEN and CDR2 SYDVKM. Between the trimmed V and J ends, which lost 5 bases and 0 bases, there was a span of 11 bases. CDR3 region: CASSLTPASGNTIYF. CDR3 coding DNA: TGTGCCAGCAGTCTCACCCCCGCCTCTGGAAACACCATATATTTT.

The table lists this clonotype with many counts. This chain joins TRBV7-3 and TRBJ2-1; 11 bases are shared with TRBD2. This CDR3 has 15 residues. Germline CDR1 SGHTA, CDR2 FQGTGA. After removal of 2 bases from V and 9 bases from J, the junction contained 6 bases not matched to a gene. CDR3 amino acids: CASSLVAGGPGEQFF. CDR3 in DNA: TGTGCCAGCAGCTTAGTAGCGGGAGGGCCTGGTGAGCAGTTCTTC. Variable domain in full (rest from reference TRBV7-3 and TRBJ2-1): GAGVSQTPSNKVTEKGKYVELRCDPISGHTALYWYRQSLGQGPEFLIYFQGTGAADDSGLPNDRFFAVRPEGSVSTLKIQRTERGDSAVYLCASSLVAGGPGEQFFGPGTRLTVL.

Note on this clonotype: The junction and the germline gene differ at one end; a read error may be behind it. The rearrangement joins TRBV11-3 to TRBJ2-7; TRBD2 is a possible D gene (5 bases). The CDR3 loop spans 13 amino acids. Germline-derived CDR1 and CDR2 are SGHNT and YENEEA. As DNA, the CDR3 is TGCGCCAGCGGCTTAAACCAGGACGGCGAGCAGTACTTC. Translating gives CASGLNQDGEQYF.

Points on this clonotype: Only one base separates this from a far larger clonotype, so it likely reflects a read error. The chain links TRBV12-3 or TRBV12-4 to TRBJ1-2, with D tentatively TRBD1 (6 bases). V was pared by 7 bases and J by 4 bases, with 13 bases between. CDR3 length: 13 residues. For the CDR3, the DNA is TGTGCCAGCAAAACAATAGGGGGCTATGGCTACACCTTC. Translation gives CASKTIGGYGYTF.

This clonotype was recorded at least ten times. The chain joins TRBV29-1 to TRBJ2-7; a possible D gene is TRBD1 (5 bases). Trimming removed 7 bases from V and 5 bases from J, with 15 bases in between. Germline-derived CDR1 and CDR2 are SQVTM and ANQGSEA. The CDR3 consists of 12 residues. CDR3 sequence: CSAQIRGDEQYF. Written as DNA, the CDR3 is TGCAGCGCCCAAATAAGGGGCGACGAGCAGTACTTC.

Many counts were recorded for this clonotype. The V call is TRBV29-1, the J call TRBJ2-1, with 9 positions matching TRBD2. Germline trimming cut 2 bases from V and 1 base from J; bases unmatched to any gene: 15. Germline CDR1 SQVTM, CDR2 ANQGSEA. CDR3 length equals 19 residues. In DNA form, the CDR3 reads TGCAGCGTTGAAAAGTGGGGTAGCGGGAGCTTTGATTCCTACAATGAGCAGTTCTTC. Translated: CSVEKWGSGSFDSYNEQFF.